This TCR beta chain was sequenced during a study of T cells in Graves' hyperthyroidism and ophthalmopathy. Notes on this clonotype: Its antigen is not known. Relative to the germline gene, one junction end is altered; a read error may explain this.

The study based diagnoses on clinical symptoms, serum thyroxine and TRAb, thyroid ultrasound and orbital computed tomography. Notes on the study in general: Blood samples included most of the expanded thyroid clonotypes exceeding 0.001.

The CDR3 totals 16 residues. The germline CDR1 and CDR2 sequences are SGHTA and FQGNSA. TCR beta CDR3 regions were amplified from RNA transcripts. The HTBI set primed first-round TCR CDR3 RT-PCR. TCRdb re-called the multiplex PCR reads through MiXCR, storing one row per CDR3 protein. The profile shows a few hundred thousand distinct CDR3 sequences, around 42% of them singletons. The receptor's source is an adult woman with Graves' disease, either hyperthyroidism or ophthalmopathy (not recorded which). The specimen was peripheral blood or thyroid tissue (not recorded which). V and J are TRBV7-2 and TRBJ1-6; the D is unclear. CDR3 amino acids: CASSWVMLSQNSPLHF. Here the CDR3 DNA reads TGTGCCAGTAGCTGGGTCATGCTCTCCCAGAATTCACCCCTCCACTTT.